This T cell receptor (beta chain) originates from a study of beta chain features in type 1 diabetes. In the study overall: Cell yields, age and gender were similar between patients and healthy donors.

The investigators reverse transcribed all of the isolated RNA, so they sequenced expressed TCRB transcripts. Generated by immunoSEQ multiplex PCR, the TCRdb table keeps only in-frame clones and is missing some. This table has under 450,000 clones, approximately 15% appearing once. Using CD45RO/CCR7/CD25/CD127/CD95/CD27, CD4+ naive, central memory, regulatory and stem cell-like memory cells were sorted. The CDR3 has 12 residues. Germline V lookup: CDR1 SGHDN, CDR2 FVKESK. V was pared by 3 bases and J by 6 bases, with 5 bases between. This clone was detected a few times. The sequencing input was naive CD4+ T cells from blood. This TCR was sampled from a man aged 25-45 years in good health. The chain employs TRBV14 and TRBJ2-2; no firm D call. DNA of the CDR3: TGTGCCAGCAGCCATCCTCCCGGGGAGCTGTTTTTT. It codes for CASSHPPGELFF.